This entry is about one TCR beta chain. Its antigen is as yet unknown. One junction end disagrees with the germline gene, perhaps due to a read error. The protocol was immunoSEQ multiplex PCR, while the TCRdb copy is restricted to in-frame clones and leaves out a portion. The sample carries 12,000 to 15,000 clones, 69% recorded once. The germline V gene encodes CDR1 MNHNS and CDR2 SASEGT. The CDR3 covers 14 residues. The data belong to a study of memory B cells and T cells in multiple sclerosis. Findings and caveats of the study: Compartments had unequal clone-set sizes, affecting shared clonotype counts.

Sequencing input: memory (CD45RO+) CD4+ T cells from blood. The V gene is TRBV6-1, the J gene TRBJ1-1, with TRBD1 matching over 8 bases. The TCR was taken from a human donor with multiple sclerosis. CDR3 coding DNA: TGTGCCAGCAGCGTGGACAGGGTGAATACTGAAGCTTTCTTT. Protein: CASSVDRVNTEAFF.